This is a list of T cell receptor beta chains from one sample in a study of cytomegalovirus exposure and HLA in healthy donors. The table came from immunoSEQ multiplex PCR; TCRdb's copy has only in-frame clones and leaves some out. The sample contains approximately 280,000 clones, over 85% of which appear only once. Sequenced sample: PBMCs. Source of these receptors: a young woman in good health and CMV-seronegative. The CDR3 runs from the conserved cysteine through the conserved F or W. D genes are given only for firm matches. Not all rows give a size; the values are once, few, many and, for expanded clones, a class.

>TRBD1|TRBJ1-2|TRBV13|18|NA
TGTGCCAGCAGCTTAGACGGGACAGGGCCCCTTTGGGGGAGCGGCTACACCTTC
CASSLDGTGPLWGSGYTF
>NA|TRBJ1-2|TRBV30|10|NA
TGTGCCTGGATGGCCCCCAATCTCACCTTC
CAWMAPNLTF
>NA|TRBJ1-6|TRBV7-9|14|NA
TGTGCCAGCAGCCGGGAGCAGGATAATTCACCCCTCCACTTT
CASSREQDNSPLHF
>TRBD1|TRBJ2-3|TRBV6-6|12|NA
TGTGCCACCAAGGGGGCCCCAGATACGCAGTATTTT
CATKGAPDTQYF
>NA|TRBJ2-5|TRBV7-6|14|NA
TGTGCCAGCAGCTTAGGCCCTAGCGCGGAGACCCAGTACTTC
CASSLGPSAETQYF
>NA|TRBJ1-4|TRBV18|14|NA
TGTGCCAGCTCACCACCTACAGGGATAAAAAAACTGTTTTTT
CASSPPTGIKKLFF
>NA|TRBJ1-1|TRBV20-1|11|NA
TGCAGTGCCTCGGGTAACACTGAAGCTTTCTTT
CSASGNTEAFF
>NA|TRBJ2-5|TRBV18|13|NA
TGTGCCAGCTCACGACAGGACGTGGAGACCCAGTACTTC
CASSRQDVETQYF
>NA|TRBJ1-4|TRBV6-5|12|few
TGTGCCAGCAAGGGGGTAGAGGAAAAACTGTTTTTT
CASKGVEEKLFF
>NA|TRBJ2-5|TRBV7-3|14|NA
TGTGCCAGCAGCTTAACTAGAGGAGCAGAGACCCAGTACTTC
CASSLTRGAETQYF
>NA|TRBJ2-7|TRBV2|12|NA
TGTGCCAGCAGTGAAGCATCTAACGAGCAGTACTTC
CASSEASNEQYF
>NA|TRBJ2-3|TRBV4-1|15|NA
TGCGCCAGCAGCCAAGCCCAGCGTTACACAGATACGCAGTATTTT
CASSQAQRYTDTQYF
>NA|TRBJ1-2|TRBV2|16|NA
TGTGCCAGCAGGACATCTAGGACAGCCATAAACTATGGCTACACCTTC
CASRTSRTAINYGYTF
>TRBD1|TRBJ1-5|TRBV7-6|13|NA
TGTGCCAGCAGCTTGGGACAGGATCAGCCCCAGCATTTT
CASSLGQDQPQHF
>NA|TRBJ1-1|TRBV7-3|13|NA
TGTGCCAGCAGCTCGACAGGGAACACTGAAGCTTTCTTT
CASSSTGNTEAFF
>TRBD1|TRBJ1-4|TRBV5-1|14|once
TGCGCCAGCAGCCTAGGACAGGGCGGTGAAAAACTGTTTTTT
CASSLGQGGEKLFF
>NA|TRBJ1-1|TRBV7-8|16|NA
TGTGCCAGCAGCCACCTGGGCGGGGGGCGCGGCACTGAAGCTTTCTTT
CASSHLGGGRGTEAFF
>NA|TRBJ1-2|TRBV29-1|13|once
TGCAGCGTTGAGACCGACAGGAACTATGGCTACACCTTC
CSVETDRNYGYTF
>NA|TRBJ1-2|TRBV2|15|NA
TGTGCCAGCAGTGTGGTCGGCACAGCCAACTATGGCTACACCTTC
CASSVVGTANYGYTF
>TRBD1|TRBJ1-2|TRBV6-6|15|NA
TGTGCCAGCAGTTTACCGGGACAGCCTAACTATGGCTACACCTTC
CASSLPGQPNYGYTF
>TRBD1|TRBJ1-1|TRBV10-2|14|NA
TGCGCCAGCATTCCGACAGGGTTGAACACTGAAGCTTTCTTT
CASIPTGLNTEAFF
>NA|TRBJ1-1|TRBV7-3|15|NA
TGTGCCAGCAGCTTAGGTATCGGGGGTCGGACTGAAGCTTTCTTT
CASSLGIGGRTEAFF
>TRBD1|TRBJ2-1|TRBV18|16|NA
TGTGCCAGCTCACCATCGGGGACAGGGTCCCACAATGAGCAGTTCTTC
CASSPSGTGSHNEQFF
>NA|TRBJ1-6|TRBV2|15|NA
TGTGCCAGCATCCTCCTAAGGGGGAAATCGTCCCCCCTCCACTTT
CASILLRGKSSPLHF
>NA|TRBJ2-7|TRBV2|11|NA
TGTGCCAGCACCTTGGGGGGCGAGCAGTACTTC
CASTLGGEQYF
>NA|TRBJ2-7|TRBV7-9|15|NA
TGTTCCAGCAGCTTCGGCCGCGCCGCCGGGTACGAGCAGTACTTC
CSSSFGRAAGYEQYF
>TRBD1|TRBJ1-2|TRBV30|16|NA
TGTGCCTGGAGTCTGACAGGGAGCAGCCCTTCGGGTGGCTACACCTTC
CAWSLTGSSPSGGYTF
>TRBD1|TRBJ2-7|TRBV5-1|15|NA
TGCGCCAGCAGCTTGGCGGGGACAGGGACCTACGAGCAGTACTTC
CASSLAGTGTYEQYF
>NA|TRBJ1-2|TRBV19|14|once
TGTGCCAGTAGTATCCCTTCGCGGGGGTTAAGCTACACCTTC
CASSIPSRGLSYTF